This TCR beta chain is drawn from a study of blood T cell repertoires in COVID-19. About the study: Sites across the United States, Italy and Spain contributed samples from acute and convalescent COVID-19.

Germline V CDR1 and CDR2: SGHDT, YYEEEE. CDR3 length: 14 residues. V lost 4 bases to trimming and J lost 9 bases; unmatched junction nucleotides: 5. Some clones are missing from TCRdb's copy, which holds only in-frame ones; the method was immunoSEQ multiplex PCR. Among about 200,000 clones, 82% were seen once, and the ten largest hold approximately 5.6%. The sample comprised peripheral blood. The sequence was obtained from a woman between 65 and 79 years old with COVID-19, enrolled during active disease. This chain uses TRBV5-6 with TRBJ1-6, with 9 nucleotides matching TRBD1. The CDR3 DNA reads TGTGCCAGCAGCCGGACAGGGGCGATTTCACCCCTCCACTTT. As protein: CASSRTGAISPLHF.